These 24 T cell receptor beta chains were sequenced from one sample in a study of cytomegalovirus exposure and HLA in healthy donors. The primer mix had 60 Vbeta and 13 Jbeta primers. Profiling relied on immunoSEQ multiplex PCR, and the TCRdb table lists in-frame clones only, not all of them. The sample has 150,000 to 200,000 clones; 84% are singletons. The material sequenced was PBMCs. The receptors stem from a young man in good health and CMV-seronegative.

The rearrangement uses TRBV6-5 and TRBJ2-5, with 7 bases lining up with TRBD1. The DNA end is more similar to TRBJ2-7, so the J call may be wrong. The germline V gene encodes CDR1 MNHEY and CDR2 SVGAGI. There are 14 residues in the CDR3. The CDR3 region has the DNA TGTGCCAGCAGTTACTTGCAGGGGGACGACGAGCAGTACTTC. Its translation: CASSYLQGDDEQYF.

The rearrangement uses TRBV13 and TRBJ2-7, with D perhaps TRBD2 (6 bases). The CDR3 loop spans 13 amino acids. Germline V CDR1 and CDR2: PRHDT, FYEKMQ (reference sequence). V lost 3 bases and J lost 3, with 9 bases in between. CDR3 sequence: CASSLGTLYEQYF. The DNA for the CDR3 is TGTGCCAGCAGCTTGGGGACTCTCTACGAGCAGTACTTC.

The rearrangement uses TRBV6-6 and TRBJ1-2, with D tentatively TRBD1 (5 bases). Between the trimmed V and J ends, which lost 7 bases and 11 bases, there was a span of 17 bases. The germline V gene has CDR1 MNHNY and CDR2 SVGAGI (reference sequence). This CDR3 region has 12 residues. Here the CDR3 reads CASTWGVTPYTF. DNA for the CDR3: TGTGCCAGCACCTGGGGGGTGACGCCGTACACCTTC.

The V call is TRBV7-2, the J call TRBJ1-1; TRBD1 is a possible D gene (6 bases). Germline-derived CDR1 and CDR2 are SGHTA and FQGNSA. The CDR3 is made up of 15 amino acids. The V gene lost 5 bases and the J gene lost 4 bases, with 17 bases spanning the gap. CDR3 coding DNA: TGTGCCAGCAGCAAACAGGGACGGCGTGGCACTGAAGCTTTCTTT. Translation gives CASSKQGRRGTEAFF.

CDR3 protein: CASSRPGLPNEQYF. CDR3 DNA sequence: TGTGCCAGCAGCCGCCCGGGACTCCCCAACGAGCAGTACTTC. The V call is TRBV14, the J call TRBJ2-7; a possible D gene is TRBD2 (6 bases). V was shortened by 4 bases and J by 5 bases, with 15 bases between the two germline ends. The CDR3 runs 14 residues. Looked up from germline, CDR1 is SGHDN and CDR2 is FVKESK.

This chain's CDR3 is CASSLRDSNEKLFF. The CDR3 DNA is TGTGCCAGCAGCCTCCGGGACAGCAATGAAAAACTGTTTTTT. The chain couples TRBV7-6 to TRBJ1-4; 7 nucleotides align to TRBD1. V shed 5 bases and J 5 bases; nucleotides not matched to a gene: 5. The CDR3 has 14 residues. CDR1 is SGHVS and CDR2 is FNYEAQ in the germline V gene. Full variable domain (missing parts from reference TRBV7-6 and TRBJ1-4): GAGVSQSPRYKVTKRGQDVALRCDPISGHVSLYWYRQALGQGPEFLTYFNYEAQQDKSGLPNDRFSAERPEGSISTLTIQRTEQRDSAMYRCASSLRDSNEKLFFGSGTQLSVL.

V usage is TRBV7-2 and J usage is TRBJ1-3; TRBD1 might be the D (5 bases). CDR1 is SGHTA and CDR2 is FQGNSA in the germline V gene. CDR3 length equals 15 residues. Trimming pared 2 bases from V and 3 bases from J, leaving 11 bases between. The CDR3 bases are TGTGCCAGCAGCTTATGGTCAGGGCTTGGAAACACCATATATTTT. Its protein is CASSLWSGLGNTIYF. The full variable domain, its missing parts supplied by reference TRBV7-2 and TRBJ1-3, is GAGVSQSPSNKVTEKGKDVELRCDPISGHTALYWYRQSLGQGLEFLIYFQGNSAPDKSGLPSDRFSAERTGGSVSTLTIQRTQQEDSAVYLCASSLWSGLGNTIYFGEGSWLTVV.

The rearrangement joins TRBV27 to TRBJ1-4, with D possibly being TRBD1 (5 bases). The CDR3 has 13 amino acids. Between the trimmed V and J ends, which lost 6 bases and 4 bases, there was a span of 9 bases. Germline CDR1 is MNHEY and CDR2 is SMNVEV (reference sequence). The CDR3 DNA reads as TGTGCCAGCAGGTGGGGGGGTAATGAAAAACTGTTTTTT. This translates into CASRWGGNEKLFF.

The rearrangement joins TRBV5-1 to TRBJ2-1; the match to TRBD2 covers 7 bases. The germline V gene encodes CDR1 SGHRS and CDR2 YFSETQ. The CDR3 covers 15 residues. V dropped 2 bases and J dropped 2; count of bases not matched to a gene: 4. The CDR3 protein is CASSFSGTTYNEQFF. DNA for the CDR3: TGCGCCAGCAGCTTCTCCGGGACTACCTACAATGAGCAGTTCTTC.

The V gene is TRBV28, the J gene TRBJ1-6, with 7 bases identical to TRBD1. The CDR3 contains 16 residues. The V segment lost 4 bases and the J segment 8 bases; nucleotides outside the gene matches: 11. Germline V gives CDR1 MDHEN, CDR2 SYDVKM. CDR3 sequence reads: CASSSPQGGVYSPLHF. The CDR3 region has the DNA TGTGCCAGCAGTTCCCCGCAGGGGGGTGTTTATTCACCCCTCCACTTT.

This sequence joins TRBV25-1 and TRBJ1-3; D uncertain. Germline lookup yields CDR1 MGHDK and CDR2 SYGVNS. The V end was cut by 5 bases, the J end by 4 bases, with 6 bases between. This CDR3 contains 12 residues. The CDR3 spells CASSLRGNTIYF. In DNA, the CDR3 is TGTGCCAGCAGTCTACGAGGAAACACCATATATTTT.

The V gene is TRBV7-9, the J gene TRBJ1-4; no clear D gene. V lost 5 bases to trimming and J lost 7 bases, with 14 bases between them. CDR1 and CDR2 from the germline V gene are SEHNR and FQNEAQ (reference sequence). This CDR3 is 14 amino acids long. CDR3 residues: CASSLPRAGEKLFF. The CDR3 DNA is TGTGCCAGCAGCCTACCGAGGGCTGGTGAAAAACTGTTTTTT.

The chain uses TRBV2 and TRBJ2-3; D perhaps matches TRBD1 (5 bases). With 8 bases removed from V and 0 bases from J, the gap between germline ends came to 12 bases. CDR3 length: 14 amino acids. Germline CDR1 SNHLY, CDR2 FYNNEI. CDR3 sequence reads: CASVKDTSTDTQYF. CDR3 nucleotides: TGTGCCAGCGTGAAGGACACTAGCACAGATACGCAGTATTTT.

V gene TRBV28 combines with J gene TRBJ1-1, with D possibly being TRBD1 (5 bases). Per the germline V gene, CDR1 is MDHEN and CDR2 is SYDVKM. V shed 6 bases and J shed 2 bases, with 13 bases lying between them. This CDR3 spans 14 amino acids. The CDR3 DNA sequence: TGTGCCAGCAGCTCCGACAGCCATAACACTGAAGCTTTCTTT. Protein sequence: CASSSDSHNTEAFF.

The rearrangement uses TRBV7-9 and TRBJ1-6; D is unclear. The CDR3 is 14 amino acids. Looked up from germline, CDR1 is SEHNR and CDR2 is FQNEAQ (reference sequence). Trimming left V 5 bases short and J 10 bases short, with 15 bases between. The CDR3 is CASSPPGDCSPLHF. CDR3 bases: TGTGCCAGCAGCCCCCCCGGGGATTGCTCACCCCTCCACTTT.

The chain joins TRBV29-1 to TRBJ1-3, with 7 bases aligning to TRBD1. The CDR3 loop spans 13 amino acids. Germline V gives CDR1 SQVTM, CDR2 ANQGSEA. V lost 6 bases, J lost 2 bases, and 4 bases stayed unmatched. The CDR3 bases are TGCAGCGTCCCCGACAGGGCTGGAAACACCATATATTTT. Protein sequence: CSVPDRAGNTIYF.

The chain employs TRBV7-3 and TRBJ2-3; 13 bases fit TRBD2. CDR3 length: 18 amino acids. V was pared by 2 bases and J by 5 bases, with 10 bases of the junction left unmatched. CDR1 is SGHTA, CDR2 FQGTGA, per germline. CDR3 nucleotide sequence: TGTGCCAGCAGCTTATATTCTGGACTAGCGGGAGATAGAGATACGCAGTATTTT. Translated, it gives CASSLYSGLAGDRDTQYF. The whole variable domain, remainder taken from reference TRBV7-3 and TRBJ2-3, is GAGVSQTPSNKVTEKGKYVELRCDPISGHTALYWYRQSLGQGPEFLIYFQGTGAADDSGLPNDRFFAVRPEGSVSTLKIQRTERGDSAVYLCASSLYSGLAGDRDTQYFGPGTRLTVL.

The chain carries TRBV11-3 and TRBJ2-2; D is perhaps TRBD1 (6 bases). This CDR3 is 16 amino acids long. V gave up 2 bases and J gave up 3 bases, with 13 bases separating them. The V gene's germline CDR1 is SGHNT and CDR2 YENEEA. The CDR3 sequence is CASSLISGDHTGELFF. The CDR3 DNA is TGTGCCAGCAGCTTAATTTCAGGGGATCACACCGGGGAGCTGTTTTTT.

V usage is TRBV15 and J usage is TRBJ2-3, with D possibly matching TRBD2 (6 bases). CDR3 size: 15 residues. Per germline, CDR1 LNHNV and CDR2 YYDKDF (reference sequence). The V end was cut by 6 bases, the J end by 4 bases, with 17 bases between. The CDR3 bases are TGTGCCACCAGAGGGACGGAGGGGCGACCAGATACGCAGTATTTT. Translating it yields CATRGTEGRPDTQYF.

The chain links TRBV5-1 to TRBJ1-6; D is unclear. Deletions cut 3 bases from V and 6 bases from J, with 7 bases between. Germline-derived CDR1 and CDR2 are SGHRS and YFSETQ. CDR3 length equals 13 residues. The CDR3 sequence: CASSSVVNSPLHF. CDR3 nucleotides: TGCGCCAGCAGCTCCGTAGTTAATTCACCCCTCCACTTT.

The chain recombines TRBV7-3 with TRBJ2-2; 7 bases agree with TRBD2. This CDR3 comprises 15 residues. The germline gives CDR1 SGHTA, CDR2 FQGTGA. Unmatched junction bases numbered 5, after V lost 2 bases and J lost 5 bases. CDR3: CASSLGGGRTGELFF. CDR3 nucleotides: TGTGCCAGCAGCTTAGGGGGGGGGAGAACCGGGGAGCTGTTTTTT.

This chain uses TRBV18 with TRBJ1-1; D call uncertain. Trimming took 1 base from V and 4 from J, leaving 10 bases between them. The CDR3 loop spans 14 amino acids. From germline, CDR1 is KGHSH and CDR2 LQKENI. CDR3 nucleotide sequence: TGTGCCAGCTCACCACGGGCGAGAATCACTGAAGCTTTCTTT. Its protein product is CASSPRARITEAFF.

CDR3 sequence reads: CAISESNSSYNSPLHF. The CDR3, as DNA: TGTGCCATCAGTGAGTCTAACAGCTCCTATAATTCACCCCTCCACTTT. The chain carries TRBV10-3 and TRBJ1-6; D unresolved. The CDR3 runs to 16 residues. From germline, CDR1 is ENHRY and CDR2 SYGVKD. V gave up 0 bases and J gave up 0 bases, with 6 bases separating them.

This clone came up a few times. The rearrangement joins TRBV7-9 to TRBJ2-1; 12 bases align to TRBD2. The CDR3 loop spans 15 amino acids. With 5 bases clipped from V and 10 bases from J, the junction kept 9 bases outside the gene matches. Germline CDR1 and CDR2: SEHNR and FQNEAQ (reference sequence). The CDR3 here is CASSPPSGGALEQFF. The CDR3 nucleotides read TGTGCCAGCAGCCCTCCTAGCGGGGGGGCATTGGAGCAGTTCTTC.